This T cell receptor (beta chain) is drawn from a study of response to subunit inactivated influenza vaccine. This clonotype is a singleton in its sample. Its antigen is unknown. One entry per CDR3 protein results from TCRdb running MiXCR on the RT-PCR reads. The sample includes around 580,000 distinct CDR3 sequences, about 15% of them seen just once. Per the germline V gene, CDR1 is SGHRS and CDR2 is YFSETQ. The CDR3 contains 16 residues. Deletions cut 4 bases from V and 4 bases from J, with 18 bases between. Findings and limits, study-wide: After each seasonal influenza vaccination, few new T cells are recruited, the authors suggested.

The gene calls are TRBV5-1 and TRBJ2-1, with D perhaps assigned TRBD1 or TRBD2 (6 bases each). This TCR derives from a man aged 45 to 65 who received an inactivated influenza vaccine. The input for sequencing was PBMCs from blood, taken about 12 days after vaccination. As DNA, the CDR3 is TGCGCCAGCAGCCCGTCGGGGGCGCCCAAATACAATGAGCAGTTCTTC. Its protein product is CASSPSGAPKYNEQFF.